Listed here is a single TCR beta chain. These data originate in a study of shared clonotypes between healthy human individuals. The V end was cut by 0 bases, the J end by 2 bases, with 9 bases between. This CDR3 is built from 15 residues. CDR1 SGHRS and CDR2 YFSETQ come from the germline V gene. The repertoire was sequenced with immunoSEQ multiplex PCR; TCRdb's copy has only in-frame clones and lacks some. The sample gives 530,000 or so clones, about three quarters of which show up once; about 12% is in the top ten. The rearrangement uses TRBV5-1 and TRBJ1-5; D is possibly TRBD1 (6 bases). Sequenced: PBMCs. This clonotype originated in a woman aged 40 to 49 in good health. Some clones in this sample may be carry-over from other donors' samples. The CDR3 nucleotides are TGCGCCAGCAGCTTGGAGGGGGGCCGCAATCAGCCCCAGCATTTT. Encoded protein: CASSLEGGRNQPQHF.